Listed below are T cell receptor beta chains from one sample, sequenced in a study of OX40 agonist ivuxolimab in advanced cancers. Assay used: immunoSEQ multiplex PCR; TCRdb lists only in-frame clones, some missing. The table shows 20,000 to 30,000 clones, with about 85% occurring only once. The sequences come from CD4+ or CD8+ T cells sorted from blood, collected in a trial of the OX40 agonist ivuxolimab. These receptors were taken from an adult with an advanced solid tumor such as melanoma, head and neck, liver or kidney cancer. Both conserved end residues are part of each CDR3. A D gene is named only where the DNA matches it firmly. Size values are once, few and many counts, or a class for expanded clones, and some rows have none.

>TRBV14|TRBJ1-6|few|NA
CASSQDGEVNSPLHF
TGTGCCAGCAGCCAAGACGGGGAGGTTAATTCACCCCTCCACTTT
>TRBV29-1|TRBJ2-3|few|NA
CSVEGRANRDTQYF
TGCAGCGTTGAGGGACGGGCAAACAGAGATACGCAGTATTTT
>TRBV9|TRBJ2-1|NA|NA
CASSGGAYNEQFF
TGTGCCAGCAGCGGAGGCGCGTACAATGAGCAGTTCTTC
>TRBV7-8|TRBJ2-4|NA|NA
CASSFQGVLAKNIQYF
TGTGCCAGCAGCTTCCAGGGAGTCCTAGCCAAAAACATTCAGTACTTC
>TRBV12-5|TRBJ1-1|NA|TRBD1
CASGLVVFSGQGARAVEAFF
TGTGCTAGTGGTTTGGTTGTGTTTTCGGGACAGGGGGCCCGGGCCGTTGAAGCTTTCTTT
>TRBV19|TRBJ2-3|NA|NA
CASSTGRTDTQYF
TGTGCCAGTAGTACGGGAAGAACAGATACGCAGTATTTT
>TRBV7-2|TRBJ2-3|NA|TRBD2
CASSLVAGGADTQYF
TGTGCCAGCAGCTTAGTGGCGGGAGGGGCAGATACGCAGTATTTT
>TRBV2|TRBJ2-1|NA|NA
CASSEISNEQFF
TGTGCCAGCAGTGAGATCTCGAATGAGCAGTTCTTC
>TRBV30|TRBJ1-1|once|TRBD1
CAWSTTGVQGAEAFF
TGTGCCTGGAGTACCACCGGTGTACAGGGGGCTGAAGCTTTCTTT
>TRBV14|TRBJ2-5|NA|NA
CASSKKTGKETQYF
TGTGCCAGCAGCAAAAAGACAGGAAAAGAGACCCAGTACTTC
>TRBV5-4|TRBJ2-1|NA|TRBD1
CASSLARGTGRDEQFF
TGTGCCAGCAGCTTGGCCAGGGGGACAGGGAGGGATGAGCAGTTCTTC
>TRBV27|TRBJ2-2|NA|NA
CASSLKGWSFTGELFF
TGTGCCAGCAGCCTAAAGGGCTGGAGTTTCACCGGGGAGCTGTTTTTT
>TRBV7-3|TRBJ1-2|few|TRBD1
CASSSTGVGYTF
TGTGCCAGCAGCTCTACAGGGGTGGGCTACACCTTC
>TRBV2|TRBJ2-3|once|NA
CARKDSLTDTQYF
TGTGCCAGAAAGGACAGCCTCACAGATACGCAGTATTTT
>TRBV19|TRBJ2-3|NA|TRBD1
CASRLGQTVDTQYF
TGTGCCAGTAGACTGGGACAGACCGTAGATACGCAGTATTTT
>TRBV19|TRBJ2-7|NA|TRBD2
CASSIRIVRASGKGEQYF
TGTGCCAGTAGTATCAGGATCGTTAGGGCTAGCGGGAAAGGAGAGCAGTACTTC
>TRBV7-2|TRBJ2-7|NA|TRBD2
CASSLGPSGRRSSYEQYF
TGTGCCAGCAGCTTAGGGCCTAGCGGGAGGCGTAGCTCCTACGAGCAGTACTTC
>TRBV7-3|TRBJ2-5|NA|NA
CASARATQETQYF
TGTGCCAGCGCCCGGGCCACGCAAGAGACCCAGTACTTC
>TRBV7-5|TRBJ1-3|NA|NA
CARSLDPPDRGRGNTIYF
TGTGCCAGAAGCTTGGACCCCCCCGACAGGGGGCGGGGAAACACCATATATTTT
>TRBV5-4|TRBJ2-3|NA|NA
CASSSGDGTDTQYF
TGTGCCAGCAGCTCGGGGGACGGCACAGATACGCAGTATTTT
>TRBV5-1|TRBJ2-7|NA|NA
CASSLDAASYEQYF
TGCGCCAGCAGCTTGGATGCGGCGTCCTACGAGCAGTACTTC
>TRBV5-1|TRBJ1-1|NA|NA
CASSLAITAWVNTEAFF
TGCGCCAGCAGCTTGGCCATAACAGCTTGGGTGAACACTGAAGCTTTCTTT
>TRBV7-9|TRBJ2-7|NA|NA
CASSFWSGGDYEQYF
TGTGCCAGCAGCTTTTGGTCAGGGGGGGACTACGAGCAGTACTTC
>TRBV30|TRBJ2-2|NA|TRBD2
CAWSRGGLTGELFF
TGTGCCTGGAGTCGGGGGGGCTTAACCGGGGAGCTGTTTTTT
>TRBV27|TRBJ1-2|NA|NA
CASRAGYYGYTF
TGTGCCAGCAGAGCGGGGTACTATGGCTACACCTTC
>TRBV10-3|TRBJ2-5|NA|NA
CAISESETQYF
TGTGCCATCAGTGAGTCAGAGACCCAGTACTTC
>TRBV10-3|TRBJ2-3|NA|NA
CAINRLWGDGNTQYF
TGTGCCATCAACAGGCTCTGGGGGGACGGAAATACGCAGTATTTT
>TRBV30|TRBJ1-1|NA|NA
CAWSVGVRATEAFF
TGTGCCTGGAGTGTAGGGGTAAGAGCCACTGAAGCTTTCTTT
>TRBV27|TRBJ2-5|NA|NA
CASSLKYQREETQYF
TGTGCCAGCAGTTTAAAATATCAGCGGGAAGAGACCCAGTACTTC
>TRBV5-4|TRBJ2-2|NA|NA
CASSHPSKGSGGELFF
TGTGCCAGCAGCCACCCCTCTAAAGGGAGCGGCGGGGAGCTGTTTTTT
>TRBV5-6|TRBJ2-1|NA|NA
CASAPQPSYNEQFF
TGTGCCAGCGCCCCGCAGCCTTCCTACAATGAGCAGTTCTTC
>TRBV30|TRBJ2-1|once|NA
CARGTLGDEQFF
TGTGCCCGAGGGACCCTAGGCGATGAGCAGTTCTTC